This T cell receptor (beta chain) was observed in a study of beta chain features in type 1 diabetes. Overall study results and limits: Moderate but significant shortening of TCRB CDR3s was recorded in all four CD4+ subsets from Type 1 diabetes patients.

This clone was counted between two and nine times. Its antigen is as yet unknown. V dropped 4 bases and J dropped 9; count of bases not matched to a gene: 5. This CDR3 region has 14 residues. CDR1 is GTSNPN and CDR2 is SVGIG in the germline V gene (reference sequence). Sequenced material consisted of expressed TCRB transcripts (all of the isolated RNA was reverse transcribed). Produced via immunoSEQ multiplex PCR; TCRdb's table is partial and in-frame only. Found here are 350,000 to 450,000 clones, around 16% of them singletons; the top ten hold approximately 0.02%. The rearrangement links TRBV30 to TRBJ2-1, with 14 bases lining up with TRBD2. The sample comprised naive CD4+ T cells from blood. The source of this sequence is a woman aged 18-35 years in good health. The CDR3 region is CAWKGTSGSTEQFF. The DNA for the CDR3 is TGTGCCTGGAAAGGGACTAGCGGGAGCACTGAGCAGTTCTTC.